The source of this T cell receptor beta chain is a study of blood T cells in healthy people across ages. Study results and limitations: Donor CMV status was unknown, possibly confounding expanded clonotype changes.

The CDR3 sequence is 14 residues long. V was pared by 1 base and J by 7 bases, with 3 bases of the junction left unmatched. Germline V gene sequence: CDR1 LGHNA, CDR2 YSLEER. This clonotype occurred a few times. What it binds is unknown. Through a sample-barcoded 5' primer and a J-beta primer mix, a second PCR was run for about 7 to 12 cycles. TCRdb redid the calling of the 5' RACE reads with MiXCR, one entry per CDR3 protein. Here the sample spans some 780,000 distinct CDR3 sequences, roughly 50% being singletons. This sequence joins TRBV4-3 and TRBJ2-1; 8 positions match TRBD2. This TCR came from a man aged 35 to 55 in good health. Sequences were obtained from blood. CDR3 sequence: CASSQVAGINEQFF. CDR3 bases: TGCGCCAGCAGCCAAGTAGCGGGAATAAATGAGCAGTTCTTC.